This record looks at one TCR beta chain sequence and its context. This sample is drawn from a study of blood T cell repertoires in COVID-19. The recovered donors of Cohort 3 showed two negative PCRs, clearance, or symptom resolution. The assay was immunoSEQ multiplex PCR, and TCRdb's table has in-frame clones only and misses some. This table holds roughly 380,000 clones, about 90% found once. Trimming removed 3 bases from V and 8 bases from J; junction bases left unmatched: 6. Germline lookup yields CDR1 MGHRA and CDR2 YSYEKL. The CDR3 is made up of 15 amino acids. The V and J genes are TRBV4-1 and TRBJ1-4; 10 bases agree with TRBD1. Specimen: PBMCs or T cells enriched from blood (not recorded which). The sequence was collected from a man aged 25 to 45 who had recovered from COVID-19. The CDR3 reads CASSHATGGKEKLFF. The CDR3, as DNA: TGCGCCAGCAGCCATGCGACAGGGGGCAAGGAAAAACTGTTTTTT.